What follows are 9 T cell receptor beta chains derived from one specimen sequenced in a study of blood T cells in healthy people across ages. Through a sample-barcoded 5' primer and a J-beta primer mix, a second PCR was run for 7 to 11 cycles. MiXCR was run by TCRdb on the 5' RACE reads, yielding one entry per CDR3 protein. Among about 690,000 distinct CDR3 sequences listed, 40% to 50% were seen once. The sequenced material came from blood. The receptors stem from an older man in good health.

This clonotype has a single count. The V call is TRBV5-1, the J call TRBJ2-1; 9 nucleotides agree with TRBD2. The J segment lost 10 bases and the V segment lost 2 bases, leaving 10 bases of the junction unmatched. From germline, CDR1 is SGHRS and CDR2 YFSETQ. The CDR3 covers 15 residues. Written as DNA, the CDR3 is TGCGCCAGCAGCTTACTTAGCGGGGGCATCTACGAGCAGTTCTTC. Amino acids: CASSLLSGGIYEQFF.

The chain has TRBV5-5 and TRBJ2-7; D perhaps matches TRBD1 (6 bases). Germline V gives CDR1 SGHKS, CDR2 YYEKEE (reference sequence). The CDR3 consists of 16 residues. Trimming took off 0 bases at V and 0 bases at J, with 13 bases between the two ends. CDR3 in DNA: TGTGCCAGCAGCTTGGCTGGGGGCGCGAGCTCCTACGAGCAGTACTTC. Residues: CASSLAGGASSYEQYF.

This clonotype was counted a few times. The chain employs TRBV20-1 and TRBJ2-1; the match to TRBD2 covers 10 bases. The germline gives CDR1 DFQATT, CDR2 SNEGSKA (reference sequence). J was trimmed by 6 bases and V by 5 bases; bases with no gene match: 7. CDR3 length: 14 residues. The CDR3 here is CSASSGRTTNEQFF. DNA of the CDR3: TGCAGTGCTTCTAGCGGGAGAACTACCAATGAGCAGTTCTTC.

This chain connects TRBV29-1 to TRBJ2-7; the D gene is possibly TRBD2 (5 bases). CDR1 is SQVTM, CDR2 ANQGSEA, per germline. The CDR3 runs to 12 residues. V shed 7 bases and J shed 3 bases, with 13 bases lying between them. CDR3 residues: CSAVRESYEQYF. The CDR3 DNA reads TGCAGCGCCGTGAGGGAAAGCTACGAGCAGTACTTC.

The CDR3 loop reads CASSQNDGLSYNEQFF. DNA for the CDR3: TGTGCCAGCAGCCAAAATGATGGGCTTTCCTACAATGAGCAGTTCTTC. This chain uses TRBV13 with TRBJ2-1; D is ambiguous. V lost 5 bases to trimming and J lost 1 base, with 15 bases between them. The CDR3 has 16 residues. Germline CDR1 PRHDT, CDR2 FYEKMQ (reference sequence).

The chain joins TRBV12-3 or TRBV12-4 to TRBJ1-6; a possible D gene is TRBD1 (5 bases). V dropped 3 bases and J dropped 6 bases, with 12 bases sitting between them. This CDR3 has 15 amino acids. CDR3 in DNA: TGTGCCAGCAGTTTTTATATGGGGCCTAATTCACCCCTCCACTTT. Amino acids: CASSFYMGPNSPLHF.

This chain uses TRBV6-2 or TRBV6-3 with TRBJ2-7, with a weak D call TRBD2 (7 bases). The CDR3 runs 15 residues. Trimming cost V 6 bases and J 3 bases, with 18 bases left between them. CDR1 is MNHEY, CDR2 SVGEGT, per germline. CDR3 sequence reads: CASRKAGQSFYEQYF. In DNA form, the CDR3 reads TGTGCCAGCAGAAAAGCGGGACAAAGCTTCTACGAGCAGTACTTC.

This clonotype was picked up a small number of times. The chain uses TRBV6-2 or TRBV6-3 and TRBJ2-3, with D possibly TRBD2 on 7 matching bases. V lost 8 bases and J lost 4, with 13 bases in between. Germline V gene sequence: CDR1 MNHEY, CDR2 SVGEGT. The CDR3 spans 13 residues. The DNA of the CDR3 is TGTGCCAGCGTGCGCGGGGGCTCAGATACGCAGTATTTT. It encodes CASVRGGSDTQYF.

Only a few counts were recorded for this clonotype. The chain employs TRBV6-1 and TRBJ2-5; TRBD2 aligns across 7 bases. J lost 5 bases, V lost 2 bases, and 8 bases had no gene match. Per germline, CDR1 MNHNS and CDR2 SASEGT. The CDR3 consists of 15 residues. The CDR3 reads CASSEPGLGGETQYF. In DNA form, the CDR3 reads TGTGCCAGCAGTGAACCTGGACTAGGCGGCGAGACCCAGTACTTC.